Sequencing of this TCR beta chain was carried out in a study of early T cells in non-severe SARS-CoV-2 infection. About the study: The study sequenced bulk RNA from unsorted whole blood, with chains unpaired. Study outcomes and limitations: Anti-spike CD8 specificities were favored by VDJdb matching, whose results missed private and CD4 specificities.

This clonotype was counted a few times. No antigen is known for it. Unique molecular identifiers (one per individual cDNA molecule) were attached. TCRdb independently ran MiXCR on the 5' RACE reads; one entry per CDR3 protein. The sample has roughly 41,000 distinct CDR3 sequences; 5% to 6.5% are singletons. The TCR originated in an adult who was a healthcare worker with PCR-confirmed SARS-CoV-2 infection or an uninfected control (not recorded which). Sequencing used whole blood, obtained at baseline.

CDR3 in DNA: TGTGCCAGCTCACCAGGGTCTCAGGACCACACCATATATTTT. Translated: CASSPGSQDHTIYF. The chain recombines TRBV18 with TRBJ1-3; D not resolved. Germline lookup yields CDR1 KGHSH and CDR2 LQKENI. Trimming pared 2 bases from V and 8 bases from J, leaving 13 bases between. The CDR3 extends over 14 amino acids. The variable domain in full, completed from reference TRBV18 and TRBJ1-3, reads NAGVMQNPRHLVRRRGQEARLRCSPMKGHSHVYWYRQLPEEGLKFMVYLQKENIIDESGMPKERFSAEFPKEGPSILRIQQVVRGDSAAYFCASSPGSQDHTIYFGEGSWLTVV.